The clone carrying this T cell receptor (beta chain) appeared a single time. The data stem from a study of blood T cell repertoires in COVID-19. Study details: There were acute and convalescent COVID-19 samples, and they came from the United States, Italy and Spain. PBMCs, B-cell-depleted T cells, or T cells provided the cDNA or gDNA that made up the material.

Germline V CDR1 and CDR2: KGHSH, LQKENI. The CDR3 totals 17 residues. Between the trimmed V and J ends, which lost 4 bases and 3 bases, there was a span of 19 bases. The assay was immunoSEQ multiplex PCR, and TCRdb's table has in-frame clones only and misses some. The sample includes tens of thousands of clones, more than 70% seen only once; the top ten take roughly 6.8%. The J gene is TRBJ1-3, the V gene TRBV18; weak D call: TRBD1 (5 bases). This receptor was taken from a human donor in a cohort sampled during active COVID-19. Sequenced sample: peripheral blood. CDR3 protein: CASSQPAPQTGGNTIYF. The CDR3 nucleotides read TGTGCCAGCTCACAACCGGCCCCCCAAACAGGTGGAAACACCATATATTTT.